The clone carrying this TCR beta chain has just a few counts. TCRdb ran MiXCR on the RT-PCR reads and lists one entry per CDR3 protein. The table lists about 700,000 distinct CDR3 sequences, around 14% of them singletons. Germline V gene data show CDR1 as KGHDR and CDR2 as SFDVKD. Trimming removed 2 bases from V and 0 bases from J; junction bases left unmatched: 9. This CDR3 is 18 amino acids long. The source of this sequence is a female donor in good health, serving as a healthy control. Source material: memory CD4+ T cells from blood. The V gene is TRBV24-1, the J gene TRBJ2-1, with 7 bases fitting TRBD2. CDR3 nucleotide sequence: TGTGCCACCAGTGATTCTATTAGCGGGCCTAGCTCCTACAATGAGCAGTTCTTC. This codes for CATSDSISGPSSYNEQFF.